What follows is one T cell receptor (beta chain) and its context. Its cognate antigen is unknown. This record comes from a study of shared clonotypes between healthy human individuals. Points from the study as a whole: Sampling involved blood alone; tissue repertoires likely differ.

The assay was immunoSEQ multiplex PCR, and TCRdb's table has in-frame clones only and misses some. The sample lists fewer than 400,000 clones, around two thirds seen once, with approximately 10% in the top ten. Looked up from germline, CDR1 is SGHRS and CDR2 is YFSETQ. CDR3 size: 12 residues. Trimming left V 1 base short and J 3 bases short, with 5 bases between. Specimen: memory CD4+ T cells sorted from blood. As to subset: CD45RA-negative fraction. The receptor comes from a man between 25 and 39 years old in good health. The V and J genes are TRBV5-1 and TRBJ2-7; no clear D. In DNA, the CDR3 is TGCGCCAGCAGCTTGCCGAACTACGAGCAGTACTTC. Encoded protein: CASSLPNYEQYF. The full variable domain, with the rest looked up from reference TRBV5-1 and TRBJ2-7, is KAGVTQTPRYLIKTRGQQVTLSCSPISGHRSVSWYQQTPGQGLQFLFEYFSETQRNKGNFPGRFSGRQFSNSRSEMNVSTLELGDSALYLCASSLPNYEQYFGPGTRLTVT.